In this sample, the clone carrying this T cell receptor (beta chain) turned up a few times. Its cognate antigen is unknown. The source of the sample is a study of immune heterogeneity within non-small cell lung tumors. Study-wide background: The tumors comprised several squamous cell carcinomas, under twelve non-squamous carcinomas and 1 not otherwise specified. Study conclusions and caveats: Site-unique high-frequency clones occurred alongside identical dominant CDR3 beta clonotypes that recurred across tumor sites within a patient. Largely, high-frequency T-cell receptor beta clonotypes differed from one individual patient to another.

V was shortened by 3 bases and J by 2 bases, with 8 bases between the two germline ends. This CDR3 contains 14 residues. Germline-derived CDR1 and CDR2 are ENHRY and SYGVKD. Template material for each sample was around 630 ng of bulk tumor genomic DNA. Each primary tumor yielded several biopsies, collected far apart from one another at surgery. Patients underwent curative surgery for non-small cell lung cancer (untreated and newly diagnosed). It was newly diagnosed non-small cell lung cancer patients having surgery with curative intent who served as donors. The TCR beta CDR3 region underwent multiplex PCR amplification with 32 V and 13 J primers. TCRdb reprocessed the multiplex PCR reads via MiXCR and lists one record per CDR3 protein. This repertoire shows roughly 10,000 distinct CDR3 sequences, about 20% found once; its top ten account for approximately 4%.

The TCR comes from a man in his 60s with non-small cell lung cancer. What was sequenced was lung tumor tissue. This chain links TRBV10-3 with TRBJ2-1; D is ambiguous. CDR3 coding DNA: TGTGCCATCAGTGAAGGCGGACCCTACAATGAGCAGTTCTTC. Protein sequence: CAISEGGPYNEQFF.